The 2 T cell receptor beta chains listed next were all sequenced from one sample in a study of post-analysis software for immune sequencing data. Study conclusions and caveats: Five or six TRBV segments, TRBV5-6, TRBV5-1 and TRBV20-1 among them, were found more frequent in patients than controls.

Researchers reported that TCR beta cDNA libraries carried unique molecular identifiers. TCRdb ran MiXCR on the PCR reads and lists one entry per CDR3 protein. Among roughly 600,000 distinct CDR3 sequences, 40% to 50% were seen once, and the ten largest hold about 1.8%. No antigen has been identified for these receptors. The material sequenced was blood. These TCRs come from a girl aged 5-17 years with multiple sclerosis.

About this clonotype itself: A far larger clone differs by one base, so this is likely a read error. J is TRBJ2-5 and V is TRBV5-1; the D gene is possibly TRBD1 (5 bases). Germline lookup yields CDR1 SGHRS and CDR2 YFSETQ. The CDR3 length is 13 residues. V was cut by 1 base and J by 2 bases, with 6 bases left in between. CDR3 amino acids: CASSLRQQETQYF. DNA of the CDR3: TGCGCCAGCAGCTTGCGACAGCAAGAGACCCAGTACTTC.

This clonotype has more than one count but fewer than ten. The V and J genes are TRBV20-1 and TRBJ2-1, with D maybe TRBD1 (6 bases). V shed 1 base and J shed 2 bases, with 21 bases lying between them. The CDR3 extends over 18 amino acids. Germline CDR1 is DFQATT and CDR2 is SNEGSKA (reference sequence). DNA of the CDR3: TGCAGTGCTAGAGCTTTATCCCCCCGGACAGCAGCCTACAATGAGCAGTTCTTC. It codes for CSARALSPRTAAYNEQFF.